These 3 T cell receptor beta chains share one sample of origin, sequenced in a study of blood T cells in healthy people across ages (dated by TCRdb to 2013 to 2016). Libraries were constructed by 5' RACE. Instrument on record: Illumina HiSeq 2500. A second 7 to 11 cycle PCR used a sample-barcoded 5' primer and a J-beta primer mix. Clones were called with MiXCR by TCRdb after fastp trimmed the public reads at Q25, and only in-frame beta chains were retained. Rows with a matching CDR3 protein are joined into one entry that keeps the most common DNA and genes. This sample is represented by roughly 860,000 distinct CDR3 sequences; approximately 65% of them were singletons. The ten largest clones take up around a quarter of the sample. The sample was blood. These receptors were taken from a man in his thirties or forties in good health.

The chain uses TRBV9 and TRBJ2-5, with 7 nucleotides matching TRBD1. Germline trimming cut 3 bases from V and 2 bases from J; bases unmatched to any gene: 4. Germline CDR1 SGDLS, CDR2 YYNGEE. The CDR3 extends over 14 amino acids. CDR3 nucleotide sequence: TGTGCCAGCAGCGAAGAGGGACAGCAAGAGACCCAGTACTTC. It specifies CASSEEGQQETQYF. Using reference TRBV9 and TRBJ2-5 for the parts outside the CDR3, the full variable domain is DSGVTQTPKHLITATGQRVTLRCSPRSGDLSVYWYQQSLDQGLQFLIQYYNGEERAKGNILERFSAQQFPDLHSELNLSSLELGDSALYFCASSEEGQQETQYFGPGTRLLVL.

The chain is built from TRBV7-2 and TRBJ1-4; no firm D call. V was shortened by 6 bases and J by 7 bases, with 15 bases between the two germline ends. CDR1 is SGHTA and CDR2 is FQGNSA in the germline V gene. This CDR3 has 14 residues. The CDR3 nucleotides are TGTGCCAGCAGTACTACACCTCTGGGTGAAAAACTGTTTTTT. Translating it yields CASSTTPLGEKLFF. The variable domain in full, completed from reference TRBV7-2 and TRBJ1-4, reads GAGVSQSPSNKVTEKGKDVELRCDPISGHTALYWYRQSLGQGLEFLIYFQGNSAPDKSGLPSDRFSAERTGGSVSTLTIQRTQQEDSAVYLCASSTTPLGEKLFFGSGTQLSVL.

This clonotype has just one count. CDR3: CASSFANEKLFF. In DNA, the CDR3 is TGTGCCAGCAGCTTTGCTAATGAAAAACTGTTTTTT. The rearrangement uses TRBV7-9 and TRBJ1-4, with no clear D. V was shortened by 3 bases and J by 3 bases, with 2 bases between the two germline ends. CDR3 length: 12 amino acids. Germline CDR1 and CDR2: SEHNR and FQNEAQ (reference sequence).